The T cell receptor (beta chain) described here comes from a study of cytomegalovirus exposure and HLA in healthy donors. The study, taken as a whole, reports: For most TCR beta V segments, an earlier analysis put the productive rate at about 87% or about 30% of the time. An analysis that was carried out later associated approximately 17,000 TCR beta sequences with HLA alleles at 0.05 false discovery rate.

PCR was performed using 60 Vbeta and 13 Jbeta primers. Profiling relied on immunoSEQ multiplex PCR, and the TCRdb table lists in-frame clones only, not all of them. The data contain 110,000 to 150,000 clones, roughly 77% of them singletons. The CDR3 loop spans 14 amino acids. Germline V gene lookup returns CDR1 SNHLY and CDR2 FYNNEI. This clone is a singleton in its sample. Its antigen is not known. A read error may account for a junction end that differs from germline. The same CDR3 arises from other DNA sequences in this sample as well. Specimen: PBMCs. The sequence came from a male donor in good health and CMV-seronegative. The chain has TRBV2 and TRBJ2-2; TRBD1 is a possible D gene (6 bases). In nucleotides, the CDR3 is TGTGCCAGCAGTCAACAGGGACCCCCCGGGGAACTGTTTTTT. Translation gives CASSQQGPPGELFF. Full variable domain (remainder filled in from reference TRBV2 and TRBJ2-2): EPEVTQTPSHQVTQMGQEVILRCVPISNHLYFYWYRQILGQKVEFLVSFYNNEISEKSEIFDDQFSVERPDGSNFTLKIRSTKLEDSAMYFCASSQQGPPGELFFGEGSRLTVL.